This T cell receptor beta chain is drawn from a study of T-cell reconstitution after alpha-beta-depleted transplantation in children. Study-level results: Expanded clones from the graft, numbering several hundred, reportedly supplied alpha-beta T cells about two months after transplant. After one year, T-cell counts and TCRbeta diversity mostly came from new T cells.

As to this clonotype: Antigen unknown.

The CDR3 loop spans 12 amino acids. The V segment lost 4 bases and the J segment 9 bases; nucleotides outside the gene matches: 1. Germline CDR1 and CDR2: MGHRA and YSYEKL. Unique molecular identifiers tagged the TCRbeta library. TCRdb processed the PCR reads anew with MiXCR; each CDR3 protein has one entry. Among roughly 420,000 distinct CDR3 sequences, around 15% were seen once, and the ten largest hold 25% to 30%. Sequencing was performed on PBMCs, mostly from graft donor cells, taken 360 days after TCRalphabeta/CD19-depleted stem cell transplant. The V and J genes are TRBV4-1 and TRBJ2-1; 9 positions match TRBD2. The source of this sequence is a boy under two years old who had a stem cell transplant for Wiskott-Aldrich syndrome, so the T cells may come from the graft donor. CDR3 amino acids: CASSRSGGEQFF. The CDR3 DNA reads as TGCGCCAGCAGCCGTAGCGGGGGTGAGCAGTTCTTC.